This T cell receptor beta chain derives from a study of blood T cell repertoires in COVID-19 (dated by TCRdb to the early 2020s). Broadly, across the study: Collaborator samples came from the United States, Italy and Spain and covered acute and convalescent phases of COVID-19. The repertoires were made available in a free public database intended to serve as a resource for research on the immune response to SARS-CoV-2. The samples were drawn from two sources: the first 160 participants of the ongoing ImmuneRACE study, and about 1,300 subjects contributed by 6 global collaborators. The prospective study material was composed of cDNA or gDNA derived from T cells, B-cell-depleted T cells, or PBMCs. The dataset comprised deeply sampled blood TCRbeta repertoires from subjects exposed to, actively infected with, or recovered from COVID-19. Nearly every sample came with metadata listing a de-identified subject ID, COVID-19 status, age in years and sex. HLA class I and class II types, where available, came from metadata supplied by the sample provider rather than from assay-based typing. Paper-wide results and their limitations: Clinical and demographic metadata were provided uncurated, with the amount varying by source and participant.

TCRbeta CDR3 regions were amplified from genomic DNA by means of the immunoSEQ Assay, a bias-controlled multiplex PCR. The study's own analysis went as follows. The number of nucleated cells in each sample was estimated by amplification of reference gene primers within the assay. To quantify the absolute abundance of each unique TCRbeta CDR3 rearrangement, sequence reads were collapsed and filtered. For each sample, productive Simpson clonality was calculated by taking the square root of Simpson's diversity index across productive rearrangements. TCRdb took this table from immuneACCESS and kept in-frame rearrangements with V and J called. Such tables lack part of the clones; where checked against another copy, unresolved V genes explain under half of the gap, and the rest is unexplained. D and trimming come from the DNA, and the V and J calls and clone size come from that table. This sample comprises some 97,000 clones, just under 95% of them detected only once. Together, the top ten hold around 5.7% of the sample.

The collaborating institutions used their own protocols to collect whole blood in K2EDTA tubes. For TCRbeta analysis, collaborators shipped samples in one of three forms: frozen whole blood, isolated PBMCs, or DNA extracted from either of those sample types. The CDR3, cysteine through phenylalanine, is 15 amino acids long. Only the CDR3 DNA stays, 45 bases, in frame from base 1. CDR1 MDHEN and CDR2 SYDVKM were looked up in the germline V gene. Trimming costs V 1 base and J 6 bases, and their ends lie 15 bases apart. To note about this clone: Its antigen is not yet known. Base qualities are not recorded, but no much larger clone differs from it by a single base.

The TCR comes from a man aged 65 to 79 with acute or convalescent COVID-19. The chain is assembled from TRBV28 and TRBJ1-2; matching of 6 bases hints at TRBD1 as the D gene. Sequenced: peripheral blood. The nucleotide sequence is TGTGCCAGCAGTTTATCCTTAGGGGGTCCTCATGGCTACACCTTC. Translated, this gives CASSLSLGGPHGYTF.